This T cell receptor beta chain was documented in a study of cytomegalovirus exposure and HLA in healthy donors. General observations from the study: CMV serostatus was the only immune exposure information that was available. In presence/absence analyses, roughly uniform sequencing depth across donors was assumed. V- and J-gene trimming of TCR beta was linked (in a later analysis) to a missense DCLRE1C variant. It was in a later analysis that TCR association rates were seen to vary by HLA locus, highest for DRB1 and lowest for HLA-C.

As for this clone: The antigen remains undetermined.

CDR3 length: 16 amino acids. V gave up 5 bases and J gave up 4 bases; unmatched junction bases: 10. In germline, CDR1 is SGHAT, CDR2 FQNNGV. The PCR was carried out with 60 Vbeta primers and 13 Jbeta primers. The data were produced by immunoSEQ multiplex PCR, yet TCRdb's version contains in-frame clones alone and is incomplete. Of 150,000 to 200,000 clones in the sample, about 69% were seen once. The rearrangement links TRBV11-2 to TRBJ2-1, with 8 bases fitting TRBD1. This receptor was taken from a human donor in good health. Sequences were obtained from PBMCs. CDR3 nucleotide sequence: TGTGCCAGCAGCACCCCGACAGGGGAGGAGTACAATGAGCAGTTCTTC. Protein sequence: CASSTPTGEEYNEQFF. The whole variable domain, remainder taken from reference TRBV11-2 and TRBJ2-1, is EAGVAQSPRYKIIEKRQSVAFWCNPISGHATLYWYQQILGQGPKLLIQFQNNGVVDDSQLPKDRFSAERLKGVDSTLKIQPAKLEDSAVYLCASSTPTGEEYNEQFFGPGTRLTVL.